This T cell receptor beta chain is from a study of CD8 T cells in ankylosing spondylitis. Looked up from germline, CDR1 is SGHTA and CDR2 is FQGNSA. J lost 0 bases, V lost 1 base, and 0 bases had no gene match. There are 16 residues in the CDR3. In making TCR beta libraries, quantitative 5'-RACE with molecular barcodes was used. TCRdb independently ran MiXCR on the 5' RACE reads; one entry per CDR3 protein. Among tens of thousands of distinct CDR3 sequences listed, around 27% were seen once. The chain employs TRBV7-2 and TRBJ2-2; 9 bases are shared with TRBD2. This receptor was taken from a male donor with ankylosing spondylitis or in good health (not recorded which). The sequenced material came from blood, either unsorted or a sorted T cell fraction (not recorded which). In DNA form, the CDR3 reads TGTGCCAGCAGCTTAGGACTAGCGGCGAACACCGGGGAGCTGTTTTTT. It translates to CASSLGLAANTGELFF.